Given below is one T cell receptor (beta chain) in context. Trimming took 7 bases from V and 4 from J, leaving 25 bases between them. The CDR3 length is 17 residues. CDR1 is LNHDA, CDR2 SQIVND, per germline (reference sequence). This sample was included in a study of T cell responses to AZD1222 COVID-19 vaccine. Sequencing was performed with immunoSEQ multiplex PCR; in TCRdb, only in-frame clones are kept and a portion is missing. Of 65,000 to 70,000 clones in the sample, 70% to 90% were seen once. This receptor was identified in an adult who received the AZD1222 COVID-19 vaccine. The chain carries TRBV19 and TRBJ1-2; D is perhaps TRBD1 (6 bases). The starting material was peripheral blood, obtained 28 days after the second AZD1222 dose. DNA of the CDR3: TGTGCCAGTACCAATGCCGCAGGGTGGACAGTTACCTATGGCTACACCTTC. Translation gives CASTNAAGWTVTYGYTF.